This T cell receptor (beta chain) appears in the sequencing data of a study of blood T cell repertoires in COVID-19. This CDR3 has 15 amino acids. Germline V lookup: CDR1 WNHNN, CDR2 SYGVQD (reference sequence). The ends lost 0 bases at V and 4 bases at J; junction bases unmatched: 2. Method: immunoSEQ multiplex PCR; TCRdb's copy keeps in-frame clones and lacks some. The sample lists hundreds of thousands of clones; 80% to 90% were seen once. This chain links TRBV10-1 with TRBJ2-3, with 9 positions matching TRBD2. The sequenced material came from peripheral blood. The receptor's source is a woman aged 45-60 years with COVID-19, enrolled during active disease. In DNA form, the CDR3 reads TGCGCCAGCAGTGAGTCTAGCGGGAGTGCAGATACGCAGTATTTT. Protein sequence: CASSESSGSADTQYF.